A single sample is the source of the 12 T cell receptor beta chains below, sequenced in a study of blood T cell repertoires in COVID-19. This table comes from immunoSEQ multiplex PCR, and its TCRdb copy is limited to in-frame clones, with some not included. The table includes about 170,000 clones, approximately 83% detected once. Input material: peripheral blood. The receptors shown here come from a human donor with acute or convalescent COVID-19. The donor label of this sample is uncertain.

The chain employs TRBV21-1 and TRBJ2-3; the table's D call, TRBD2, has no DNA check behind it. TRBV21-1 is recorded as a pseudogene. This CDR3 comprises 16 residues. In nucleotides, the CDR3 is TGTGCCAGCAGCAAAGGGGGGGGAGGGAGCACAGATACGCAGTATTTT. The encoded protein is CASSKGGGGSTDTQYF.

The chain uses TRBV3-1 (or the pseudogene TRBV3-2) and TRBJ1-3; 7 positions match TRBD1. This CDR3 has 14 residues. Germline trimming cut 6 bases from V and 2 bases from J; bases unmatched to any gene: 4. CDR1 is LGHDT, CDR2 YNNKEL, per germline (reference sequence). Here the CDR3 reads CASRLTGAGNTIYF. In DNA, the CDR3 is TGTGCCAGCAGGCTAACAGGGGCTGGAAACACCATATATTTT.

This chain links TRBV29-1 with TRBJ2-7, with 7 nucleotides matching TRBD2. The CDR3 runs 13 residues. The V gene end was trimmed by 7 bases and the J gene end by 3 bases; junction bases not matched to a gene: 9. The V gene's germline CDR1 is SQVTM and CDR2 ANQGSEA. This chain's CDR3 is CSAGNWGGYEQYF. CDR3 nucleotide sequence: TGCAGCGCCGGGAACTGGGGGGGCTACGAGCAGTACTTC.

The chain links TRBV2 to TRBJ2-7, with D possibly TRBD1 on 6 matching bases. Germline CDR1 is SNHLY and CDR2 is FYNNEI. The CDR3 length is 14 residues. The V and J ends lost 6 bases and 2 bases respectively, with 14 bases between them. Written as DNA, the CDR3 is TGTGCCAGCAGACCCGGGCAGGGGCCCTACGAGCAGTACTTC. Its translation is CASRPGQGPYEQYF.

The CDR3 protein is CASSEAHSLTPYEQYF. CDR3 DNA: TGTGCCAGCAGTGAAGCGCACAGCCTAACCCCCTACGAGCAGTACTTC. The chain joins TRBV2 to TRBJ2-7, with D hard to call. The length of the CDR3 is 16 residues. Per germline, CDR1 SNHLY and CDR2 FYNNEI. Trimming cost V 0 bases and J 2 bases, with 14 bases left between them. Full variable domain (outside the CDR3, taken from reference TRBV2 and TRBJ2-7): EPEVTQTPSHQVTQMGQEVILRCVPISNHLYFYWYRQILGQKVEFLVSFYNNEISEKSEIFDDQFSVERPDGSNFTLKIRSTKLEDSAMYFCASSEAHSLTPYEQYFGPGTRLTVT.

This clone has a handful of counts. The gene calls are TRBV2 and TRBJ1-3; D perhaps matches TRBD1 (6 bases). Germline-derived CDR1 and CDR2 are SNHLY and FYNNEI. The V and J ends lost 5 bases and 3 bases respectively, with 23 bases between them. This CDR3 has 18 residues. Here the CDR3 reads CASSRNSYLTGSGNTIYF. The CDR3 bases are TGTGCCAGCAGTCGAAACAGCTACCTAACAGGGAGTGGAAACACCATATATTTT.

V gene TRBV27 combines with J gene TRBJ2-2; tentatively, D is TRBD2 (5 bases). The CDR3 runs to 15 residues. Germline lookup yields CDR1 MNHEY and CDR2 SMNVEV (reference sequence). V was shortened by 4 bases and J by 5 bases, with 14 bases between the two germline ends. CDR3 in amino acids: CASSYSLAGTGELFF. CDR3 nucleotides: TGTGCCAGCAGTTATAGTCTAGCTGGGACCGGGGAGCTGTTTTTT.

The chain uses TRBV18 and TRBJ1-3; D might be TRBD1 (6 bases). Germline V CDR1 and CDR2: KGHSH, LQKENI. The CDR3 is made up of 17 amino acids. V was shortened by 3 bases and J by 0 bases, with 15 bases between the two germline ends. The CDR3 reads CASSPIPGTNSGNTIYF. The DNA of the CDR3 is TGTGCCAGCTCACCGATACCCGGGACAAACTCTGGAAACACCATATATTTT.

This chain joins TRBV6-5 and TRBJ1-5; TRBD1 agrees at 7 bases. There are 14 residues in the CDR3. Per germline, CDR1 MNHEY and CDR2 SVGAGI. J gave up 1 base and V 6 bases, and 3 bases lay outside the gene matches. Written as DNA, the CDR3 is TGTGCCAGCAGCCTGGGACAGAGCAATCAGCCCCAGCATTTT. Translation: CASSLGQSNQPQHF.

The chain is built from TRBV15 and TRBJ1-6; D perhaps matches TRBD1 (6 bases). Germline CDR1 is LNHNV and CDR2 is YYDKDF (reference sequence). The CDR3 is 16 amino acids. The ends were cut back, 5 bases at V and 10 bases at J, with 21 bases in the middle. The CDR3 nucleotides read TGTGCCACCAGCGGAAACCGGGGCCTCAGGGGATCACCCCTCCACTTT. Its protein product is CATSGNRGLRGSPLHF.

The CDR3 bases are TGTGCCAGTAGTGTACCAGGGGTGTCCTACGAGCAGTACTTC. It is translated as CASSVPGVSYEQYF. The rearrangement links TRBV19 to TRBJ2-7; D is possibly TRBD1 (6 bases). V lost 5 bases to trimming and J lost 1 base, with 12 bases between them. Germline V lookup: CDR1 LNHDA, CDR2 SQIVND (reference sequence). The CDR3 contains 14 residues.

V and J are TRBV6-6 and TRBJ2-7; the match to TRBD1 covers 8 bases. This CDR3 spans 13 amino acids. Per germline, CDR1 MNHNY and CDR2 SVGAGI (reference sequence). With V trimmed by 7 bases and J by 2 bases, 4 bases remained unmatched. Written as DNA, the CDR3 is TGTGCCAGCATGCCGGGACAGGCCTACGAGCAGTACTTC. It encodes CASMPGQAYEQYF.